The 5 T cell receptor beta chains below all came from one sample that was sequenced in a study of technical replicates of blood from four donors. Generated by immunoSEQ multiplex PCR, the TCRdb table keeps only in-frame clones and is missing some. The table records about 74,000 clones, 90% to 97% of them present only once. The sequenced sample consisted of T cells isolated from PBMCs. These receptor sequences come from a human donor in good health.

The chain links TRBV29-1 to TRBJ2-7; D remains ambiguous. This CDR3 region has 11 residues. Germline CDR1 SQVTM, CDR2 ANQGSEA. V was pared by 3 bases and J by 3 bases, with 6 bases between. CDR3 protein: CSVDSGYEQYF. The CDR3 nucleotides are TGCAGCGTTGATTCCGGCTACGAGCAGTACTTC.

The chain recombines TRBV6-1 with TRBJ2-3; TRBD1 matches 7 bases. CDR3 size: 15 residues. V lost 2 bases to trimming and J lost 4 bases; unmatched junction nucleotides: 6. The germline gives CDR1 MNHNS, CDR2 SASEGT. In nucleotides, the CDR3 is TGTGCCAGCAGTGAACTACAGGGGTTTTCAGATACGCAGTATTTT. It codes for CASSELQGFSDTQYF.

The gene calls are TRBV27 and TRBJ1-2; D is perhaps TRBD1 (5 bases). The CDR3 has 15 residues. With 0 bases removed from V and 5 bases from J, the gap between germline ends came to 13 bases. Germline lookup yields CDR1 MNHEY and CDR2 SMNVEV (reference sequence). Here the CDR3 reads CASSLSSRQPYGYTF. DNA for the CDR3: TGTGCCAGCAGTTTATCCTCAAGACAGCCATATGGCTACACCTTC.

This clone was detected a few times. The V and J genes are TRBV4-3 and TRBJ2-3, with a weak D call TRBD2 (6 bases). V lost 1 base and J lost 0, with 11 bases in between. This CDR3 is 16 amino acids long. CDR1 and CDR2 (germline): LGHNA, YSLEER. This chain's CDR3 is CASSQGDWLSTDTQYF. CDR3 DNA sequence: TGCGCCAGCAGCCAAGGGGACTGGCTTAGCACAGATACGCAGTATTTT.

The chain links TRBV18 to TRBJ1-3; TRBD1 matches 9 bases. V lost 3 bases to trimming and J lost 8 bases; unmatched junction nucleotides: 8. Germline loops: CDR1 KGHSH, CDR2 LQKENI. CDR3 length: 15 amino acids. The CDR3 DNA sequence: TGTGCCAGCTCACCCAGCTCGACAGGGGGTCACACCATATATTTT. It translates to CASSPSSTGGHTIYF.